This T cell receptor beta chain was profiled in a study of blood T cell repertoires in COVID-19. On the study more broadly: Sources were T cells, B-cell-depleted T cells, or PBMCs; the material itself was cDNA or gDNA.

V was cut by 2 bases and J by 4 bases, with 14 bases left in between. CDR3 length equals 15 residues. Germline-derived CDR1 and CDR2 are MNHEY and SMNVEV (reference sequence). Per the original methods: Researchers report that nucleated cell counts were estimated from reference gene primer amplification. TCRdb's copy holds only in-frame clones and misses some; the assay was immunoSEQ multiplex PCR. From that table come the V and J calls and clone size; the DNA was used to work out D and trimming. The sample includes hundreds of thousands of clones, about 88% of them seen just once. The rearrangement uses TRBV27 and TRBJ1-1; a weak D match, TRBD1 (6 bases). Sequencing input: peripheral blood. The TCR comes from a woman in her sixties with COVID-19, enrolled during active disease. CDR3: CASSLRGAEGTEAFF. DNA for the CDR3: TGTGCCAGCAGTTTACGGGGGGCCGAAGGCACTGAAGCTTTCTTT.